This passage covers 32 T cell receptor beta chains from one sample sequenced in a study of shared clonotypes between healthy human individuals. Naive CD8 cells, CD45RO-negative and positively selected for CCR7, excluded terminally differentiated effector memory CD45RA+ cells. Repertoires were generated with immunoSEQ multiplex PCR, while TCRdb's copy carries only in-frame clones and drops some. The sample lists just over 2,000,000 clones; about 95% were seen once. The sample was naive CD8+ T cells sorted from blood. These receptors all stem from a man younger than 35 in good health.

This CDR3 is CASKTIPQGGTGELFF. DNA for the CDR3: TGTGCCAGCAAAACCATCCCCCAGGGCGGCACCGGGGAGCTGTTTTTT. The chain combines TRBV18 with TRBJ2-2; possible D gene TRBD1, 5 bases. Trimming pared 8 bases from V and 4 bases from J, leaving 20 bases between. Per germline, CDR1 KGHSH and CDR2 LQKENI. CDR3 length: 16 amino acids.

The chain recombines TRBV7-9 with TRBJ2-7; no clear D. Per the germline V gene, CDR1 is SEHNR and CDR2 is FQNEAQ (reference sequence). V was trimmed by 1 base and J by 8 bases, leaving 6 bases between them. The CDR3 is made up of 11 amino acids. The CDR3 DNA reads TGTGCCAGCAGCTTAGAAGACCAGCAGTACTTC. Encoded protein: CASSLEDQQYF.

In its sample, this clone was seen once. CDR3 sequence (DNA): TGCGCCAGCAGTCTCGCAAGGAACCTTGAAGGCTACACCTTC. Translating it yields CASSLARNLEGYTF. J is TRBJ1-2 and V is TRBV4-1; no reliable D call. V was trimmed by 6 bases and J by 8 bases, leaving 19 bases between them. This CDR3 is built from 14 residues. Germline CDR1 MGHRA, CDR2 YSYEKL.

The chain joins TRBV5-1 to TRBJ2-3; D uncertain. The CDR3 runs 17 residues. Deletions cut 0 bases from V and 2 bases from J, with 16 bases between. Germline values: CDR1 SGHRS, CDR2 YFSETQ. The CDR3, as DNA: TGCGCCAGCAGCTTGGCCGCGGTAAGAGGATACACAGATACGCAGTATTTT. It is translated as CASSLAAVRGYTDTQYF.

The chain has TRBV19 and TRBJ1-2; D not resolved. This CDR3 comprises 13 residues. The ends were cut back, 5 bases at V and 7 bases at J, with 14 bases in the middle. The germline V gene encodes CDR1 LNHDA and CDR2 SQIVND (reference sequence). In DNA, the CDR3 is TGTGCCAGTAGTCCCCCCGGGGTCGGTGGCTACACCTTC. Translating gives CASSPPGVGGYTF.

J is TRBJ2-7 and V is TRBV27; 9 bases match TRBD1. Germline CDR1 is MNHEY and CDR2 is SMNVEV (reference sequence). There are 17 residues in the CDR3. J lost 2 bases, V lost 3 bases, and 11 bases had no gene match. CDR3: CASSFQGTGPETYEQYF. CDR3 nucleotides: TGTGCCAGCAGTTTCCAAGGGACAGGGCCAGAAACCTACGAGCAGTACTTC.

As concerns this clone: In the same sample, other DNA sequences code for this CDR3. The V call is TRBV5-1, the J call TRBJ2-3, with 12 nucleotides matching TRBD2. The V gene end was trimmed by 0 bases and the J gene end by 0 bases; junction bases not matched to a gene: 2. Germline assignment: CDR1 SGHRS and CDR2 YFSETQ. The CDR3 has 17 amino acids. The CDR3, as DNA: TGCGCCAGCAGCTTGGCAGGACTAGCGGGGAGCACAGATACGCAGTATTTT. This gives the protein CASSLAGLAGSTDTQYF. The whole variable domain, filled in from reference TRBV5-1 and TRBJ2-3, reads KAGVTQTPRYLIKTRGQQVTLSCSPISGHRSVSWYQQTPGQGLQFLFEYFSETQRNKGNFPGRFSGRQFSNSRSEMNVSTLELGDSALYLCASSLAGLAGSTDTQYFGPGTRLTVL.

The V call is TRBV4-1, the J call TRBJ2-7; 7 nucleotides line up with TRBD1. The CDR3 contains 15 residues. Unmatched junction bases numbered 11, after V lost 4 bases and J lost 5 bases. From germline, CDR1 is MGHRA and CDR2 YSYEKL. The DNA of the CDR3 is TGCGCCAGCAGCCCCACGAAGGGTAGGGGGCACGAGCAGTACTTC. Its protein product is CASSPTKGRGHEQYF.

The CDR3 DNA is TGTGCCAGCAGCAAAGTATGTGGGAGTGTACTCTCCTACGAGCAGTACTTC. Protein product: CASSKVCGSVLSYEQYF. This chain joins TRBV21-1 and TRBJ2-7; the D call of TRBD2 is as the table states it, not checked on the DNA. TRBV21-1 is assigned pseudogene status. CDR3 length equals 17 residues.

This chain links TRBV9 with TRBJ1-2; weak D call: TRBD1 (5 bases). The V gene lost 3 bases and the J gene lost 6 bases, with 18 bases spanning the gap. The CDR3 covers 15 residues. CDR1 is SGDLS, CDR2 YYNGEE, per germline. The CDR3 reads CASSGSPGRPNGYTF. The CDR3 DNA reads as TGTGCCAGCAGCGGCAGTCCGGGGCGGCCTAATGGCTACACCTTC.

The chain employs TRBV4-1 and TRBJ2-3, with TRBD1 as a possible D gene (6 bases). Germline-derived CDR1 and CDR2 are MGHRA and YSYEKL. With 0 bases removed from V and 2 bases from J, the gap between germline ends came to 15 bases. This CDR3 has 17 residues. The CDR3 nucleotides read TGCGCCAGCAGCCAAGATTCCCCAGGGGCTCTCACAGATACGCAGTATTTT. Residues: CASSQDSPGALTDTQYF.

The chain carries TRBV6-1 and TRBJ2-7, with 9 bases fitting TRBD1. The V segment lost 4 bases and the J segment 2 bases; nucleotides outside the gene matches: 6. The CDR3 loop spans 15 amino acids. Germline lookup yields CDR1 MNHNS and CDR2 SASEGT. The CDR3 sequence: CASSVERQGAYEQYF. CDR3 DNA: TGTGCCAGCAGTGTTGAGAGACAGGGGGCCTACGAGCAGTACTTC.

The chain has TRBV4-1 and TRBJ2-3; D gene ambiguous. The CDR3 runs to 14 residues. V was cut by 8 bases and J by 4 bases, with 16 bases left in between. The germline V gene encodes CDR1 MGHRA and CDR2 YSYEKL. The CDR3 reads CASSPGGLADTQYF. CDR3 DNA: TGCGCCAGCTCCCCCGGCGGTCTCGCAGATACGCAGTATTTT.

The chain uses TRBV27 and TRBJ2-7; D is uncertain. The germline gives CDR1 MNHEY, CDR2 SMNVEV (reference sequence). CDR3 length: 14 residues. V dropped 4 bases and J dropped 2 bases, with 12 bases sitting between them. CDR3 sequence (DNA): TGTGCCAGCAGTTGGTATCCTGGCCCCTACGAGCAGTACTTC. This encodes CASSWYPGPYEQYF.

This sequence joins TRBV7-9 and TRBJ1-2; 7 bases match TRBD1. Germline V lookup: CDR1 SEHNR, CDR2 FQNEAQ (reference sequence). The CDR3 is made up of 19 amino acids. With V trimmed by 4 bases and J by 0 bases, 17 bases remained unmatched. This CDR3 reads CASSSWEGQIFHTNYGYTF. CDR3 in DNA: TGTGCCAGCAGCTCATGGGAGGGACAGATATTCCATACTAACTATGGCTACACCTTC.

The rearrangement joins TRBV6-6 to TRBJ2-1; the D is unclear. Trimming took off 0 bases at V and 0 bases at J, with 9 bases between the two ends. The CDR3 spans 16 residues. Germline CDR1 is MNHNY and CDR2 is SVGAGI (reference sequence). The CDR3 coding sequence is TGTGCCAGCAGTTACTCCCCTGAGAGCTCCTACAATGAGCAGTTCTTC. As protein: CASSYSPESSYNEQFF.

As DNA, the CDR3 is TGTGCCAGCAGGTTCCCCCTCCGACAGACAAACTACGAGCAGTACTTC. It specifies CASRFPLRQTNYEQYF. The gene calls are TRBV7-3 and TRBJ2-7, with D possibly being TRBD1 (5 bases). The V and J ends lost 6 bases and 3 bases respectively, with 21 bases between them. The CDR3 covers 16 residues. The germline V gene has CDR1 SGHTA and CDR2 FQGTGA.

The rearrangement links TRBV7-8 to TRBJ2-5, with no clear D. The CDR3 extends over 16 amino acids. V lost 5 bases to trimming and J lost 4 bases, with 20 bases between them. Per germline, CDR1 SGHVS and CDR2 FQNEAQ. CDR3 loop: CASSQPGGALRETQYF. In DNA, the CDR3 is TGTGCCAGCAGCCAGCCCGGTGGTGCTCTTCGAGAGACCCAGTACTTC.

The chain links TRBV4-3 to TRBJ2-2, with TRBD2 identical over 11 bases. The J segment lost 8 bases and the V segment lost 4 bases, leaving 6 bases of the junction unmatched. Germline V gene data show CDR1 as LGHNA and CDR2 as YSLEER. CDR3 length: 15 amino acids. DNA for the CDR3: TGCGCCAGCAGCCTGGGGATAGCGGGAGGGGGGGAGCTGTTTTTT. It codes for CASSLGIAGGGELFF.

V is TRBV4-1 and J is TRBJ2-4; 7 bases map to TRBD2. The CDR3 runs 17 residues. Germline CDR1 MGHRA, CDR2 YSYEKL. Unmatched junction bases numbered 6, after V lost 1 base and J lost 0 bases. DNA for the CDR3: TGCGCCAGCAGCCAAGTTTTTATAGCGGGAGCCAAAAACATTCAGTACTTC. Encoded protein: CASSQVFIAGAKNIQYF.

The chain links TRBV19 to TRBJ2-7; the match to TRBD1 covers 11 bases. The V gene's germline CDR1 is LNHDA and CDR2 SQIVND (reference sequence). The CDR3 is 14 amino acids. The V and J ends lost 10 bases and 3 bases, in that order; junction bases with no gene match: 8. For the CDR3, the DNA is TGTGCCACAAGCGCGGGGACAGGGGGCTACGAGCAGTACTTC. Its protein product is CATSAGTGGYEQYF.

V gene TRBV7-9 combines with J gene TRBJ2-2; possible D gene TRBD1, 6 bases. V lost 3 bases and J 6 bases, leaving 14 bases between the germline ends. The CDR3 contains 15 residues. Germline CDR1 and CDR2: SEHNR and FQNEAQ (reference sequence). CDR3 residues: CASSFPDSNSGELFF. CDR3 DNA sequence: TGTGCCAGCAGCTTCCCGGACAGTAACTCCGGGGAGCTGTTTTTT.

This chain uses TRBV27 with TRBJ2-1; D is uncertain. CDR3 length equals 12 residues. Germline V gene lookup returns CDR1 MNHEY and CDR2 SMNVEV (reference sequence). Trimming took 5 bases from V and 3 from J, leaving 5 bases between them. The CDR3 sequence is CASSGSYNEQFF. The CDR3 coding sequence is TGTGCCAGCAGTGGCAGCTACAATGAGCAGTTCTTC.

The J gene is TRBJ2-7, the V gene TRBV5-5; TRBD2 agrees at 10 bases. Germline lookup yields CDR1 SGHKS and CDR2 YYEKEE (reference sequence). This CDR3 contains 16 residues. V shed 1 base, J shed 3 bases, and the junction held 7 bases outside the gene matches. CDR3 loop: CASSLLLAGALYEQYF. CDR3 in DNA: TGTGCCAGCAGCTTGCTTCTAGCGGGAGCTCTCTACGAGCAGTACTTC.

The CDR3 loop is CASRNRDRAGEKLFF. The CDR3 DNA sequence: TGCGCCAGCAGAAACCGGGACAGAGCAGGGGAAAAACTGTTTTTT. This chain joins TRBV5-1 and TRBJ1-4; TRBD1 matches at 7 bases. The CDR3 has 15 residues. V gave up 5 bases and J gave up 8 bases; unmatched junction bases: 12. CDR1 and CDR2 (germline): SGHRS, YFSETQ.

The CDR3 DNA sequence: TGTGCCAGCAGCGCTGGGGAGGGGGAGGAGACCCAGTACTTC. Translation: CASSAGEGEETQYF. The genes are TRBV2 and TRBJ2-5; D possibly corresponds to TRBD2 (7 bases). The germline gives CDR1 SNHLY, CDR2 FYNNEI. This CDR3 is built from 14 residues. V was shortened by 6 bases and J by 5 bases, with 16 bases between the two germline ends. The variable domain in full, with the rest retrieved from reference TRBV2 and TRBJ2-5, is EPEVTQTPSHQVTQMGQEVILRCVPISNHLYFYWYRQILGQKVEFLVSFYNNEISEKSEIFDDQFSVERPDGSNFTLKIRSTKLEDSAMYFCASSAGEGEETQYFGPGTRLLVL.

CDR3 nucleotides: TGTGCCAGCAGTCACACACCAGGGGGCACCGACGAGCAGTACTTC. Protein product: CASSHTPGGTDEQYF. This chain links TRBV6-6 with TRBJ2-7; TRBD1 agrees at 8 bases. The length of the CDR3 is 15 residues. Unmatched junction bases numbered 11, after V lost 5 bases and J lost 5 bases. CDR1 is MNHNY, CDR2 SVGAGI, per germline (reference sequence).

This rearrangement joins TRBV2 to TRBJ2-2, with D perhaps TRBD1 (5 bases). Trimming removed 9 bases from V and 3 bases from J, with 14 bases in between. Germline V gene lookup returns CDR1 SNHLY and CDR2 FYNNEI. The CDR3 is 14 amino acids. CDR3 amino acids: CASSSGIDTGELFF. Here the CDR3 DNA reads TGTGCCAGTTCTTCAGGGATAGACACCGGGGAGCTGTTTTTT.

Of note for this clone: Additional DNA sequences in this sample encode the identical CDR3. The chain carries TRBV19 and TRBJ2-7; no definite D call. Trimming took 5 bases from V and 1 from J, leaving 3 bases between them. From germline, CDR1 is LNHDA and CDR2 SQIVND (reference sequence). The CDR3 is 11 residues long. This CDR3 is CASSDSYEQYF. The DNA of the CDR3 is TGTGCCAGTAGTGATTCCTACGAGCAGTACTTC.

The rearrangement joins TRBV16 to TRBJ2-5, with D unresolved. CDR1 is KGHSY, CDR2 FQNENV, per germline. V lost 8 bases and J 1 base, leaving 8 bases between the germline ends. This CDR3 has 12 residues. This CDR3 reads CASGVLQETQYF. CDR3 bases: TGTGCCAGCGGGGTTCTCCAAGAGACCCAGTACTTC.

This sequence joins TRBV27 and TRBJ2-5; perhaps TRBD2 as D (7 bases). V was clipped by 6 bases and J by 7 bases, with 24 bases between them. In germline, CDR1 is MNHEY, CDR2 SMNVEV (reference sequence). The CDR3 contains 16 residues. The CDR3 DNA follows: TGTGCCAGCAGCAGCGGCGCGGGGGCCCCTCTAGGGACCCAGTACTTC. This codes for CASSSGAGAPLGTQYF.

The chain couples TRBV6-5 to TRBJ2-3; D uncertain. The CDR3 loop spans 13 amino acids. Germline V gene sequence: CDR1 MNHEY, CDR2 SVGAGI. V lost 2 bases, J lost 4 bases, and 7 bases lay in between. The CDR3 nucleotides read TGTGCCAGCAGTTACGCTAGGGCAGATACGCAGTATTTT. It specifies CASSYARADTQYF.